Here is one T cell receptor (beta chain) with its context. The antigen it recognizes is unknown. This specimen belongs to a study of cytomegalovirus exposure and HLA in healthy donors (dated by TCRdb to about 2017). Context from the whole study: An earlier analysis of several hundred of the donors reported about 300 Gb of sequence data and 117 million unique TCR beta sequences obtained from around 190 million T cells. In a later analysis, previously published TCR beta repertoires from 500 to 750 donors were re-analyzed and high-resolution HLA genotyping was added so that TCR occurrence patterns could be studied. Rather than drawing on any new phenotypic data, the later analysis identified candidate immune exposures from TCR beta sequences and the way those sequences occurred across donors. Both class I and class II loci were covered by HLA typing, at four-digit resolution. Besides the first cohort of some 670 subjects, a separate validation cohort made up of 120 different subjects was used. To predict cytomegalovirus infection status, the study combined high-throughput TCR immunosequencing, statistical association of individual TCRs with disease status, and machine learning. To decide whether each TCR beta V gene segment behaved as functional or pseudogenic, an earlier analysis of fewer than 750 of the donors relied on high-throughput TCR beta sequencing. Typing coverage varied by locus: 629-630 donors for A, B, C, DRB1 and DQB1; some 520 for DQA1; some 610 for DPA1; 450 to 480 for DPB1. In a later genetic analysis, genome-wide SNP genotypes for 398 of the 666 donors were used, and that subset was treated as a discovery cohort. About 5 DR-DQ haplotypes were handled as single units for association and clustering, since linkage in the cohort was strong. An early release covering around 630 HLA-typed donors comprised 300 to 350 gigabases of sequencing data and 85 million or so unique TCR sequences. Across 398 genotyped donors of the cohort, an average of roughly 230,000 unique TCR beta nucleotide sequences per donor were sequenced, and around 19% of those sequences were non-productive. Among the roughly 380 genotyped donors, around 81% belonged to the genetic ancestry cluster associated with self-reported Caucasian donors. The study used immunosequencing to profile the T cell repertoires of 666 subjects and linked those repertoires to cytomegalovirus serostatus. Every discovery cohort repertoire had been produced on one sequencing platform. Donor age, sex, ethnicity and CMV serostatus were collected together with the repertoire data. The study aimed to test whether signatures of past pathogen exposure could be identified by cataloging public T cell receptors. Findings and caveats that apply to the study as a whole: For the cohort, immune exposure information was limited to CMV serostatus. In a later analysis, HLA-associated TCR beta chains showed more clonal expansion and lower generation probabilities than non-associated chains that were equally common. Assigning TCR associations to individual alleles was difficult when HLA alleles, especially DR and DQ, strongly co-occurred. In a later analysis, 15,000 to 20,000 TCR beta sequences were associated with specific HLA alleles at a false discovery rate of 0.05. Only TCR beta chains were sequenced in this cohort, and the absence of alpha or paired-chain data limited detectable features. A further reported finding was that TCR beta sequences accurately predicted the HLA-A and HLA-B alleles for most subjects in the first cohort. The study gave a list of under 200 TCR beta chains associated with cytomegalovirus. According to a later analysis, most CMV-associated TCR beta chains appeared to be HLA-restricted, and the HLA associations seemed to be driven largely by CMV exposure. Presence/absence analyses assumed roughly uniform sequencing depth across donors, an assumption that may not hold. The authors suggested that the approach could potentially be generalized to other disease states and immunological phenotypes. The sequencing pipeline was judged likely to have produced a cluster of highly shared sequence variants as a technical artifact. Broadly in line with IMGT annotations, most TCR beta V segments showed up in productive rearrangements about 87% or about 30% of the time in an earlier analysis of 450 to 750 of the donors. In vitro tests confirmed that a few of the cytomegalovirus-associated TCR beta chains recognize cytomegalovirus antigens. HLA typing was unavailable for some donors at each locus, so association tests used only the typed subset. Compared with the roughly 700-donor mean, donors in an Asian-associated ancestry cluster had fewer N-insertions in productive TCRs, according to a later genetic analysis. Linkage disequilibrium might explain the correlated functional status among segregating V segments, but an unknown experimental factor could not be excluded. In both the original and validation cohorts, the classifier was reported to diagnose cytomegalovirus status with high specificity and sensitivity. Because the 87-base-pair reads could not distinguish some IMGT-functional V segments, including TRBV6-2 and TRBV6-3, those segments were excluded. V-gene and J-gene trimming of TCR beta chains was associated with a missense DCLRE1C variant in a later genetic analysis, and the association was replicated in an independent cohort. Several of the top co-occurrence clusters appeared to be linked to parvovirus B19, influenza, CMV and Epstein-Barr virus, according to a later analysis. While some public TCRs were present in many individuals, most TCR sequences turned up only very rarely across donors. Fewer than 20 rarely observed V segments, including chromosome 9 orphons, were excluded from the earlier analysis of about 600 of the donors because counts were too low. A later analysis found that TCR association rates varied across HLA loci, with DRB1 alleles showing the most associated TCRs and HLA-C alleles the fewest.

In total, approximately 700 healthy bone marrow donors made up the cohort. At the time of sampling, all cohort members were nominally healthy, though unrecorded immune exposures were likely present. The donor tested CMV seronegative and was one of the 352 seronegative cohort members. A peripheral blood sample was collected from each donor, and TCR beta sequencing was performed on peripheral blood mononuclear cells. The Qiagen DNeasy Blood Extraction Kit was used to extract genomic DNA from the blood cell samples. Libraries were built with the immunoSEQ multiplex PCR assay. For the multiplex PCR, a mixture combining 60 forward primers for TCR Vbeta segments and 13 reverse primers for TCR Jbeta segments was used. The CDR3 region of rearranged TCR beta genes was amplified from genomic DNA with a multiplex PCR assay. The Illumina HiSeq System was used to sequence the amplified TCR beta libraries as 87-base-pair reads. As for how the authors treated the data: A later analysis counted approximately 76 million unique TCR beta chains across the 670 or so repertoires, and some 11 million of these chains were shared by at least two donors. A nearest-neighbor algorithm error-corrected the raw reads and collapsed the reads into unique sequences, merging closely related sequences to remove PCR and sequencing errors. To assign V, D and J gene segments, CDR3 sequences were aligned to IMGT reference sequences. For a sequence to be retained, a match of at least six nucleotides to both a V gene segment and a J gene segment was required. Rearrangements were called productive when the CDR3 lacked stop codons and stayed in frame with V and J; all others were non-productive. CDR3 was defined according to IMGT convention as the region running from the second conserved V-encoded cysteine to the conserved J-encoded phenylalanine. The earlier analysis of roughly 590 of the donors excluded sequences that lacked an unambiguous match to a single V gene segment. An earlier analysis of 587 of the donors called V segments functional above 56.7% productive rearrangements and segregating when the between-donor standard deviation exceeded 5%. To diagnose cytomegalovirus status from the catalog of TCR beta chain sequences, a statistical classification framework was built. In a later analysis, TCR nucleotide sequences were compared against IMGT/GENE-DB human TR gene sequences so that V and J genes could be assigned. A later analysis assigned CDR3 sequences and most-parsimonious VDJ recombination scenarios with the TCRdist pipeline. In a later analysis, each TCR beta chain was defined by its CDR3 amino acid sequence together with its V-gene family, and reads without a unique V-gene family were excluded. As a way to deal with suspected cross-contamination and a sequencing artifact, a later analysis dropped more than 500 nucleotide sequences that were highly shared and had low generation probability. A later analysis calculated a clonal expansion index for each public chain from normalized within-repertoire ranks of inferred template counts. A later analysis computed generation probabilities with a VDJ recombination model fitted to out-of-frame rearrangements, and checked the results against IGoR. In a later analysis, TCR-TCR, TCR-HLA and TCR-CMV co-occurrence was scored with hypergeometric tests, and a repertoire-size bias correction was applied to TCR pairs. A later analysis estimated false discovery rates by permuting HLA or CMV assignments 20 times. In a later analysis, co-occurring TCRs were grouped using DBSCAN, with TCRdist sequence similarity added in when clustering inside HLA-allele-positive subsets. Co-occurrence clustering excluded repertoires with fewer than 30,000 or more than 120,000 public chains, plus five with anomalous nucleotide sharing. Not all clones reach the TCRdb copy of this immuneACCESS table, which keeps in-frame sequences only. Checked studies attribute under half of the gap to unresolved V genes and leave the rest unexplained. The DNA was the basis for D and trimming; V, J and clone size are from that table. The sample table includes more than 35,000 clones. Of the sample, roughly 1.4% is held by the ten largest clones.

The germline V and J ends show losses of 7 bases and 0 bases respectively, and no gene match explains 5 bases of the junction. Per the germline V gene, SQVTM is the CDR1 and ANQGSEA is the CDR2. Inclusive of the bounding cysteine and phenylalanine, the CDR3 is 13 residues long. Only the CDR3 DNA stays, 39 bases, in frame from base 1. The sequencing sample was made of PBMCs. The receptor was isolated from a man between 25 and 39 years old in good health and CMV-seronegative. Recombination connected TRBV29-1 to TRBJ1-1; TRBD1 lines up with 7 middle nucleotides. For the CDR3, the sequence is CSAWDSLNTEAFF. The DNA sequence is TGCAGCGCCTGGGACAGCTTGAACACTGAAGCTTTCTTT.